A selection of T cell receptor beta chains follows, all from one sample in a study of CD8 T cells in ankylosing spondylitis. TCRdb itself ran the 5' RACE reads through MiXCR, one entry per CDR3 protein. This sample yields some 800,000 distinct CDR3 sequences, of which 12% are seen a single time; more than 0.5% belongs to the top ten. Material for sequencing was blood, either unsorted or a sorted T cell fraction (not recorded which). The source is a male donor with ankylosing spondylitis. Both conserved end residues are part of each CDR3. The order of the fields is clone size, J gene, CDR3 length, V gene, D gene, CDR3 protein, CDR3 DNA. A D gene is named only where the DNA matches it firmly. The size field is filled for only some rows; it gives once, few, many or a size class.

clone size: many; J gene: TRBJ2-1; CDR3 length: 13; V gene: TRBV29-1; D gene: -; CDR3 protein: CSSVGTSYNEQFF; CDR3 DNA: TGCAGTTCTGTTGGGACATCCTACAATGAGCAGTTCTTC
clone size: many; J gene: TRBJ2-5; CDR3 length: 14; V gene: TRBV5-1; D gene: -; CDR3 protein: CASSLDRATETQYF; CDR3 DNA: TGCGCCAGCAGCTTGGACAGGGCGACAGAGACCCAGTACTTC
clone size: many; J gene: TRBJ2-2; CDR3 length: 13; V gene: TRBV20-1; D gene: -; CDR3 protein: CSAKRGAEGELFF; CDR3 DNA: TGCAGTGCTAAAAGGGGGGCTGAGGGGGAGCTGTTTTTT
clone size: -; J gene: TRBJ2-3; CDR3 length: 16; V gene: TRBV7-9; D gene: TRBD1; CDR3 protein: CASTNRGREGTDTQYF; CDR3 DNA: TGTGCCAGCACCAACAGGGGGAGAGAGGGCACAGATACGCAGTATTTT
clone size: many; J gene: TRBJ2-3; CDR3 length: 14; V gene: TRBV20-1; D gene: -; CDR3 protein: CSARNLRGPDTQYF; CDR3 DNA: TGCAGTGCTAGAAATCTGCGGGGGCCAGATACGCAGTATTTT
clone size: -; J gene: TRBJ2-1; CDR3 length: 14; V gene: TRBV20-1; D gene: TRBD2; CDR3 protein: CSAYPGLAVNEQFF; CDR3 DNA: TGCAGTGCCTACCCGGGACTAGCTGTCAATGAGCAGTTCTTC
clone size: -; J gene: TRBJ2-7; CDR3 length: 16; V gene: TRBV7-6; D gene: -; CDR3 protein: CASSPEYRAMSYEQYF; CDR3 DNA: TGTGCCAGCAGCCCGGAATACAGGGCCATGAGCTACGAGCAGTACTTC
clone size: -; J gene: TRBJ2-7; CDR3 length: 13; V gene: TRBV7-2; D gene: TRBD1; CDR3 protein: CASSKTGVWEQYF; CDR3 DNA: TGTGCCAGCAGCAAAACAGGGGTCTGGGAGCAGTACTTC
clone size: -; J gene: TRBJ2-3; CDR3 length: 20; V gene: TRBV11-1; D gene: TRBD2; CDR3 protein: CASSLGIGTSDQRRGDTQYF; CDR3 DNA: TGTGCCAGCAGCTTAGGTATAGGGACTAGCGACCAAAGAAGGGGAGATACGCAGTATTTT
clone size: few; J gene: TRBJ2-3; CDR3 length: 18; V gene: TRBV6-5; D gene: TRBD1; CDR3 protein: CASSYLSGTGVTTDTQYF; CDR3 DNA: TGTGCCAGCAGTTACTTATCTGGGACAGGGGTAACGACAGATACGCAGTATTTT
clone size: -; J gene: TRBJ2-5; CDR3 length: 18; V gene: TRBV20-1; D gene: -; CDR3 protein: CSARDRLLVGRIQETQYF; CDR3 DNA: TGCAGTGCTAGAGATCGTTTGCTGGTGGGCCGGATCCAAGAGACCCAGTACTTC
clone size: many; J gene: TRBJ2-1; CDR3 length: 15; V gene: TRBV20-1; D gene: TRBD2; CDR3 protein: CSELAGGSPYNEQFF; CDR3 DNA: TGCAGTGAACTAGCGGGGGGTAGTCCCTACAATGAGCAGTTCTTC
clone size: once; J gene: TRBJ1-4; CDR3 length: 13; V gene: TRBV29-1; D gene: -; CDR3 protein: CSVRSRTNEKLFF; CDR3 DNA: TGCAGCGTTCGAAGTCGCACTAATGAAAAACTGTTTTTT
clone size: -; J gene: TRBJ2-7; CDR3 length: 15; V gene: TRBV13; D gene: -; CDR3 protein: CASSFWWERDYEQYF; CDR3 DNA: TGTGCCAGCAGCTTTTGGTGGGAGAGGGACTACGAGCAGTACTTC
clone size: few; J gene: TRBJ1-2; CDR3 length: 13; V gene: TRBV10-3; D gene: -; CDR3 protein: CAISVEEVGGYTF; CDR3 DNA: TGTGCCATCAGTGTTGAGGAGGTGGGGGGCTACACCTTC
clone size: -; J gene: TRBJ2-7; CDR3 length: 13; V gene: TRBV4-3; D gene: -; CDR3 protein: CASSQGMGYEQYF; CDR3 DNA: TGCGCCAGCAGCCAAGGAATGGGCTACGAGCAGTACTTC
clone size: few; J gene: TRBJ2-1; CDR3 length: 14; V gene: TRBV2; D gene: -; CDR3 protein: CASSDRTEYNEQFF; CDR3 DNA: TGTGCCAGCAGCGATCGGACGGAATACAATGAGCAGTTCTTC
clone size: few; J gene: TRBJ1-2; CDR3 length: 19; V gene: TRBV4-2; D gene: -; CDR3 protein: CASSNRSYRDPRQRWGYTF; CDR3 DNA: TGTGCCAGCAGCAACCGAAGCTACAGGGATCCCAGGCAGCGATGGGGCTACACCTTC
clone size: -; J gene: TRBJ2-3; CDR3 length: 16; V gene: TRBV7-6; D gene: -; CDR3 protein: CASSSSTRGGTDTQYF; CDR3 DNA: TGTGCCAGCAGCTCCTCTACCAGGGGAGGCACAGATACGCAGTATTTT
clone size: -; J gene: TRBJ1-4; CDR3 length: 15; V gene: TRBV7-6; D gene: TRBD1; CDR3 protein: CASSLGVRGNEKLFF; CDR3 DNA: TGTGCCAGCAGCTTAGGGGTCAGGGGGAATGAAAAACTGTTTTTT
clone size: -; J gene: TRBJ1-2; CDR3 length: 14; V gene: TRBV10-3; D gene: -; CDR3 protein: CAITPGRDDYGYTF; CDR3 DNA: TGTGCCATCACGCCGGGGAGGGACGACTATGGCTACACCTTC
clone size: few; J gene: TRBJ2-7; CDR3 length: 14; V gene: TRBV10-3; D gene: -; CDR3 protein: CAISAGKGNYEQYF; CDR3 DNA: TGTGCCATCAGTGCCGGCAAGGGGAACTACGAGCAGTACTTC
clone size: few; J gene: TRBJ2-2; CDR3 length: 14; V gene: TRBV12-3/TRBV12-4; D gene: TRBD2; CDR3 protein: CASSYGLGTGELFF; CDR3 DNA: TGTGCCAGCAGTTACGGACTAGGCACCGGGGAGCTGTTTTTT
clone size: many; J gene: TRBJ2-3; CDR3 length: 14; V gene: TRBV6-4; D gene: -; CDR3 protein: CASSGSGSTDTQYF; CDR3 DNA: TGTGCCAGCAGCGGTAGCGGTAGCACAGATACGCAGTATTTT
clone size: few; J gene: TRBJ1-3; CDR3 length: 13; V gene: TRBV29-1; D gene: -; CDR3 protein: CSVRAHIGNTIYF; CDR3 DNA: TGCAGCGTTCGGGCCCACATTGGAAACACCATATATTTT
clone size: few; J gene: TRBJ2-7; CDR3 length: 14; V gene: TRBV6-1; D gene: -; CDR3 protein: CASTEARGPGEQYF; CDR3 DNA: TGTGCCAGCACAGAAGCCAGGGGACCTGGGGAGCAGTACTTC
clone size: many; J gene: TRBJ1-1; CDR3 length: 13; V gene: TRBV19; D gene: -; CDR3 protein: CASSMDRGTEAFF; CDR3 DNA: TGTGCCAGTAGTATGGACAGAGGGACTGAAGCTTTCTTT
clone size: -; J gene: TRBJ2-7; CDR3 length: 14; V gene: TRBV18; D gene: TRBD1; CDR3 protein: CASSPPARGYEQYF; CDR3 DNA: TGTGCCAGCTCACCACCGGCCAGGGGGTACGAGCAGTACTTC
clone size: -; J gene: TRBJ1-2; CDR3 length: 14; V gene: TRBV29-1; D gene: -; CDR3 protein: CSVPPRTANNGYTF; CDR3 DNA: TGCAGCGTTCCCCCCAGGACTGCAAACAATGGCTACACCTTC
clone size: few; J gene: TRBJ2-7; CDR3 length: 15; V gene: TRBV5-1; D gene: TRBD1; CDR3 protein: CASSFPDRVSYEQYF; CDR3 DNA: TGCGCCAGCAGCTTCCCGGACAGGGTCAGCTACGAGCAGTACTTC
clone size: many; J gene: TRBJ2-7; CDR3 length: 15; V gene: TRBV4-1; D gene: TRBD2; CDR3 protein: CASSQTSGRVYEQYF; CDR3 DNA: TGCGCCAGCAGCCAAACTAGCGGGAGGGTCTACGAGCAGTACTTC
clone size: few; J gene: TRBJ1-5; CDR3 length: 16; V gene: TRBV20-1; D gene: -; CDR3 protein: CSARDWQLDSNQPQHF; CDR3 DNA: TGCAGTGCTAGAGATTGGCAGCTCGATAGCAATCAGCCCCAGCATTTT
clone size: few; J gene: TRBJ2-2; CDR3 length: 17; V gene: TRBV10-3; D gene: TRBD2; CDR3 protein: CAISEWQREGNTGELFF; CDR3 DNA: TGTGCCATCAGTGAGTGGCAGCGGGAGGGAAACACCGGGGAGCTGTTTTTT
clone size: few; J gene: TRBJ2-5; CDR3 length: 13; V gene: TRBV15; D gene: -; CDR3 protein: CATSRAPSETQYF; CDR3 DNA: TGTGCCACCAGCAGAGCCCCTTCTGAGACCCAGTACTTC
clone size: -; J gene: TRBJ2-5; CDR3 length: 15; V gene: TRBV5-6; D gene: -; CDR3 protein: CASSFRPPRRRTQYF; CDR3 DNA: TGTGCCAGCAGCTTCCGGCCCCCTCGGAGGAGGACCCAGTACTTC